The rows below give T cell receptor beta chains drawn from one sample of a study of blood T cell repertoires in COVID-19. Sequenced by immunoSEQ multiplex PCR; TCRdb stores in-frame clones only, minus some. The repertoire consists of 85,000 to 100,000 clones, with 70% to 85% occurring once and the leading ten covering 17%. The specimen sequenced was peripheral blood. The receptor set was obtained from a woman aged 60 to 75 with acute or convalescent COVID-19. Each CDR3 is given with its conserved first and last residue. Each record gives: J gene, V gene, D gene, CDR3 protein, CDR3 DNA. D genes are given only for firm matches.

>TRBJ2-1|TRBV7-8|TRBD2
CASSLVTSGGYNEQFF
TGTGCCAGCAGCTTAGTGACTAGCGGGGGATACAATGAGCAGTTCTTC
>TRBJ1-1|TRBV19|TRBD1
CASSISRTGTYTEAFF
TGTGCCAGTAGTATTAGTCGGACAGGGACGTACACTGAAGCTTTCTTT
>TRBJ1-5|TRBV30|TRBD1
CAWSPGQGRNQPQHF
TGTGCCTGGAGTCCGGGACAGGGAAGAAATCAGCCCCAGCATTTT
>TRBJ1-1|TRBV5-3|TRBD1
CARSQEITGGSTEAFF
TGTGCCAGAAGCCAGGAAATTACAGGGGGGAGCACTGAAGCTTTCTTT
>TRBJ2-1|TRBV5-6|TRBD2
CASSLILAGTYNEQFF
TGTGCCAGCAGCTTGATACTAGCGGGGACCTACAATGAGCAGTTCTTC
>TRBJ1-5|TRBV4-2|TRBD1
CASSQWTGGNQPQHF
TGTGCCAGCAGCCAGTGGACAGGGGGCAATCAGCCCCAGCATTTT
>TRBJ2-7|TRBV6-5|NA
CASNRDSAYEQYF
TGTGCCAGCAACCGGGACTCCGCCTACGAGCAGTACTTC
>TRBJ1-2|TRBV19|TRBD1
CASSIDRNRGNGYTF
TGTGCCAGTAGTATAGATCGGAACAGGGGAAATGGCTACACCTTC
>TRBJ2-1|TRBV7-3|NA
CASSLSERENNEQFF
TGTGCCAGCAGCTTATCTGAGCGTGAAAACAATGAGCAGTTCTTC
>TRBJ1-1|TRBV28|NA
CASTLPPGRRRTEAFF
TGTGCCAGCACCTTACCACCCGGCAGGCGCCGAACTGAAGCTTTCTTT
>TRBJ1-6|TRBV18|TRBD1
CASSRVGQGSLSSPLHF
TGTGCCAGCTCACGAGTGGGACAGGGGTCACTTTCTTCACCCCTCCACTTT
>TRBJ2-4|TRBV18|NA
CASSPTRGWAKNIQYF
TGTGCCAGCTCACCGACCCGCGGGTGGGCCAAAAACATTCAGTACTTC
>TRBJ1-2|TRBV6-6|NA
CASKGGDGYTF
TGTGCCAGTAAGGGGGGGGATGGCTACACCTTC
>TRBJ2-7|TRBV19|NA
CASSIGIQYEQYF
TGTGCCAGTAGTATAGGAATACAGTACGAGCAGTACTTC
>TRBJ1-1|TRBV28|NA
CASYNRVTEAFF
TGTGCCAGCTATAACAGGGTAACTGAAGCTTTCTTT
>TRBJ1-1|TRBV9|NA
CASSVFGEDTEAFF
TGTGCCAGCAGCGTATTCGGGGAGGACACTGAAGCTTTCTTT
>TRBJ1-5|TRBV6-5|NA
CASSPGRNQPQHF
TGTGCCAGCAGCCCCGGGAGGAATCAGCCCCAGCATTTT
>TRBJ1-1|TRBV15|NA
CATSRPDSWGTEAFF
TGTGCCACCAGCAGGCCGGACAGCTGGGGGACTGAAGCTTTCTTT
>TRBJ1-2|TRBV19|NA
CASSGRRTNYGYTF
TGTGCCAGTAGTGGTCGGAGAACTAACTATGGCTACACCTTC